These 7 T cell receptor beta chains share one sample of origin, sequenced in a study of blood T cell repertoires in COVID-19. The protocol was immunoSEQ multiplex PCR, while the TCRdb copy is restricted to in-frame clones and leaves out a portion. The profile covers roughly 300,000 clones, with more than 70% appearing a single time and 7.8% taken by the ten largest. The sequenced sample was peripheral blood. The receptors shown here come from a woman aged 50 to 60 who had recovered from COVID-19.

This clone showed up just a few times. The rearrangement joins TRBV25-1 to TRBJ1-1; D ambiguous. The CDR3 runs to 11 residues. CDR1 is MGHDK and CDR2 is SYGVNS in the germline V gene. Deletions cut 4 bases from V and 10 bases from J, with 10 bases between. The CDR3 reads CASSGGGGAFF. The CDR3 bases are TGTGCCAGCAGTGGAGGAGGAGGAGCTTTCTTT.

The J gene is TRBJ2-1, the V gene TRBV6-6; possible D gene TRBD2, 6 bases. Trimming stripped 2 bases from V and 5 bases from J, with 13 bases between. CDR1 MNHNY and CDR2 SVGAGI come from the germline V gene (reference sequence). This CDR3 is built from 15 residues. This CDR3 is CASSYAGRRDNEQFF. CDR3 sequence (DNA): TGTGCCAGCAGTTACGCGGGGAGGAGGGACAATGAGCAGTTCTTC.

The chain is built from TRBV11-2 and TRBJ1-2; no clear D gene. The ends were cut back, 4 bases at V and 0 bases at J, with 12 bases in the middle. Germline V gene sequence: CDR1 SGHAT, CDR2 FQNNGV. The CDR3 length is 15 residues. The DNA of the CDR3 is TGTGCCAGCAGCTCTGGACTGGTAGCTAACTATGGCTACACCTTC. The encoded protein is CASSSGLVANYGYTF.

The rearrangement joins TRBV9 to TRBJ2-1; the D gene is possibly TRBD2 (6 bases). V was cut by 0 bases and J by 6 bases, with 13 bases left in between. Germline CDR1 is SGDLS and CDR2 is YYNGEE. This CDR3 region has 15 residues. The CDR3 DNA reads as TGTGCCAGCAGCGTAGAAATAGCGGACCTCAATGAGCAGTTCTTC. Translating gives CASSVEIADLNEQFF.

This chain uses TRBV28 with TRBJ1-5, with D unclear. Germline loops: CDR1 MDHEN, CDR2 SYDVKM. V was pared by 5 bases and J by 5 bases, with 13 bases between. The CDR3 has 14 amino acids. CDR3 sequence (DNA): TGTGCCAGCAGTCCCTCCGGAGGGTATCAGCCCCAGCATTTT. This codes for CASSPSGGYQPQHF.

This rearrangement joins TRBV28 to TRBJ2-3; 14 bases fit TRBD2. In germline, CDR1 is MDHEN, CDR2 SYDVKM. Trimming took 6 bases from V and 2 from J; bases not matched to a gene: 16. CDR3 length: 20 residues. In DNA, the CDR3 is TGTGCCAGCAGGCCCCTGTTGGGAAGACTAGCGGGAGGGAACACAGATACGCAGTATTTT. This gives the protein CASRPLLGRLAGGNTDTQYF.

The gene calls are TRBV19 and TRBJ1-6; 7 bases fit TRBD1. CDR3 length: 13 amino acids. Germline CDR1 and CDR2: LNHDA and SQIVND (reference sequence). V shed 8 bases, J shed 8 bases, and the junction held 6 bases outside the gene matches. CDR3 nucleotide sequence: TGTGCCAGTTCCGGGACAGCCGATTCACCCCTCCACTTT. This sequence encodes CASSGTADSPLHF. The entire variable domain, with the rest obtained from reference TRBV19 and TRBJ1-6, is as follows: DGGITQSPKYLFRKEGQNVTLSCEQNLNHDAMYWYRQDPGQGLRLIYYSQIVNDFQKGDIAEGYSVSREKKESFPLTVTSAQKNPTAFYLCASSGTADSPLHFGNGTRLTVT.